This T cell receptor beta chain was sequenced during a study of T cell changes during pregnancy in multiple sclerosis. The table came from immunoSEQ multiplex PCR; TCRdb's copy has only in-frame clones and leaves some out. The sample carries 75,000 to 95,000 clones, 89% recorded once. Germline values: CDR1 PRHDT, CDR2 FYEKMQ (reference sequence). Trimming pared 2 bases from V and 4 bases from J, leaving 24 bases between. The CDR3 contains 19 residues. This TCR came from a female donor in good health, enrolled as a control in a pregnancy study. This sequence joins TRBV13 and TRBJ1-5; tentative D call: TRBD1 (5 bases). Sequences were derived from peripheral blood, sampled in the first trimester of pregnancy. CDR3 residues: CASSLSRGLYGVGNQPQHF. As DNA, the CDR3 is TGTGCCAGCAGCTTAAGTAGGGGTCTCTACGGAGTCGGGAATCAGCCCCAGCATTTT.